The clone carrying this T cell receptor (beta chain) occurred a few times. No antigen is known for it. The data stem from a study of T cells after yellow fever vaccination. At the level of the study: Fractions of limited cellularity were prepared by means of SMART-Seq v4 Ultra Low Input.

Study-wide findings and caveats: Once the booster was given, most primary-vaccination clones reappeared, at approximately 97% for CD4 and more than 85% for CD8.

TCRdb passed the 5' RACE reads through MiXCR, listing each CDR3 protein once. The sample holds around 360,000 distinct CDR3 sequences, around 10% seen once. In germline, CDR1 is SGHVT, CDR2 SQSDAQ. This CDR3 region has 16 residues. V lost 5 bases, J lost 2 bases, and 8 bases stayed unmatched. The TCR was taken from a man younger than 35 who received the YFV17D yellow fever vaccine. This material consisted of PBMCs, taken on the day of the first yellow fever vaccination. This chain connects TRBV7-4 to TRBJ1-4; TRBD1 matches 7 bases. CDR3: CASSLRPQGTNEKLFF. For the CDR3, the DNA is TGTGCCAGCAGCCTCCGCCCACAGGGGACTAATGAAAAACTGTTTTTT.